The 28 T cell receptor beta chains below all came from one sample that was sequenced in a study of shared clonotypes between healthy human individuals. The assay was immunoSEQ multiplex PCR, and TCRdb's table has in-frame clones only and misses some. The repertoire holds over 2 million clones, with 85% to 95% as singletons. The sample comprised naive CD4+ T cells sorted from blood. Regarding subset: CD45RA+ positively selected. The receptors stem from a man aged 18 to 29 in good health.

CDR3 bases: TGTGCCAGCAGCTCGCCCTTGGGCACAGATACGCAGTATTTT. Protein sequence: CASSSPLGTDTQYF. V and J are TRBV7-9 and TRBJ2-3; D is ambiguous. The CDR3 sequence is 14 residues long. The V gene lost 4 bases and the J gene lost 1 base, with 9 bases spanning the gap. Germline-derived CDR1 and CDR2 are SEHNR and FQNEAQ (reference sequence).

The gene calls are TRBV6-6 and TRBJ2-4; D ambiguous. Trimming left V 5 bases short and J 3 bases short, with 8 bases between. CDR3 length: 13 amino acids. Germline CDR1 reads MNHNY; CDR2 reads SVGAGI (reference sequence). CDR3 protein: CASSPAGKNIQYF. The CDR3 coding sequence is TGTGCCAGCAGTCCAGCAGGCAAAAACATTCAGTACTTC.

This rearrangement joins TRBV19 to TRBJ1-2; maybe TRBD1 (6 bases). This CDR3 contains 12 residues. V lost 5 bases, J lost 6 bases, and 10 bases lay in between. CDR1 LNHDA and CDR2 SQIVND come from the germline V gene (reference sequence). The CDR3 DNA follows: TGTGCCAGTAGTCCACGGACAGATGGCTACACCTTC. Its protein is CASSPRTDGYTF. Full variable domain (rest looked up from reference TRBV19 and TRBJ1-2): DGGITQSPKYLFRKEGQNVTLSCEQNLNHDAMYWYRQDPGQGLRLIYYSQIVNDFQKGDIAEGYSVSREKKESFPLTVTSAQKNPTAFYLCASSPRTDGYTFGSGTRLTVV.

The V and J genes are TRBV7-8 and TRBJ2-1; D might be TRBD2 (7 bases). Germline V lookup: CDR1 SGHVS, CDR2 FQNEAQ. V was clipped by 0 bases and J by 13 bases, with 10 bases between them. CDR3 size: 12 residues. The CDR3 protein is CASSLAGGRQFF. The CDR3 DNA follows: TGTGCCAGCAGCTTAGCGGGGGGGCGCCAGTTCTTC.

The DNA of the CDR3 is TGTGCCTGGAGCAATCGCTACGAGCAGTACTTC. Protein product: CAWSNRYEQYF. This chain uses TRBV30 with TRBJ2-7, with unresolved D. V lost 3 bases and J 3 bases, leaving 6 bases between the germline ends. CDR1 and CDR2 from the germline V gene are GTSNPN and SVGIG (reference sequence). This CDR3 region has 11 residues.

This clone occurred once. The chain has TRBV15 and TRBJ1-3, with TRBD1 as a possible D gene (5 bases). CDR3 size: 14 residues. V was pared by 5 bases and J by 0 bases, with 8 bases between. CDR1 and CDR2 from the germline V gene are LNHNV and YYDKDF (reference sequence). CDR3 DNA sequence: TGTGCCACCAGCGCAGGGTCCTCTGGAAACACCATATATTTT. This gives the protein CATSAGSSGNTIYF. Drawing the rest from reference TRBV15 and TRBJ1-3, the complete variable domain is DAMVIQNPRYQVTQFGKPVTLSCSQTLNHNVMYWYQQKSSQAPKLLFHYYDKDFNNEADTPDNFQSRRPNTSFCFLDIRSPGLGDTAMYLCATSAGSSGNTIYFGEGSWLTVV.

This sequence joins TRBV9 and TRBJ1-1; possible D gene TRBD1, 6 bases. The CDR3 covers 14 residues. Germline CDR1 reads SGDLS; CDR2 reads YYNGEE. V was clipped by 4 bases and J by 4 bases, with 14 bases between them. CDR3 amino acids: CASSLQGIPTEAFF. The CDR3 nucleotides are TGTGCCAGCAGCTTACAGGGTATACCCACTGAAGCTTTCTTT.

The chain carries TRBV20-1 and TRBJ1-4; no clear D. Looked up from germline, CDR1 is DFQATT and CDR2 is SNEGSKA (reference sequence). This CDR3 is built from 11 residues. V was pared by 7 bases and J by 7 bases, with 10 bases between. This chain's CDR3 is CSVKKGEKLFF. The CDR3 nucleotides are TGCAGTGTTAAAAAGGGTGAAAAACTGTTTTTT.

The genes are TRBV18 and TRBJ2-5, with unresolved D. V was clipped by 1 base and J by 1 base, with 7 bases between them. This CDR3 has 14 residues. Per germline, CDR1 KGHSH and CDR2 LQKENI. CDR3 in amino acids: CASSPLLTQETQYF. CDR3 DNA sequence: TGTGCCAGCTCACCACTTCTGACCCAAGAGACCCAGTACTTC.

The chain is built from TRBV11-2 and TRBJ1-6; 7 bases are shared with TRBD1. Germline CDR1 and CDR2: SGHAT and FQNNGV. The length of the CDR3 is 13 residues. Trimming cost V 5 bases and J 7 bases; bases outside gene matches: 2. The CDR3 protein is CASSIGGNSPLHF. CDR3 sequence (DNA): TGTGCCAGCAGCATAGGGGGCAATTCACCCCTCCACTTT.

The chain couples TRBV11-2 to TRBJ2-1, with TRBD2 as a possible D gene (5 bases). Germline V gene lookup returns CDR1 SGHAT and CDR2 FQNNGV. CDR3 length: 15 amino acids. Trimming took off 5 bases at V and 6 bases at J, with 17 bases between the two ends. CDR3 in amino acids: CASSPRPSLSNEQFF. CDR3 nucleotide sequence: TGTGCCAGCAGCCCAAGGCCTAGCCTGAGCAATGAGCAGTTCTTC.

The V and J genes are TRBV19 and TRBJ2-2; 11 bases map to TRBD2. CDR1 is LNHDA, CDR2 SQIVND, per germline (reference sequence). The CDR3 totals 17 residues. J was trimmed by 6 bases and V by 3 bases; bases with no gene match: 9. The CDR3, as DNA: TGTGCCAGTAGTATCGGAACTAGCGGGAGTATGCCCGGGGAGCTGTTTTTT. Its protein is CASSIGTSGSMPGELFF.

The V call is TRBV6-5, the J call TRBJ1-6; D may be TRBD1 (6 bases). The CDR3 has 15 residues. Trimming removed 6 bases from V and 9 bases from J, with 18 bases in between. Germline V CDR1 and CDR2: MNHEY, SVGAGI. CDR3 protein: CASRTGTGISSPLHF. In DNA form, the CDR3 reads TGTGCCAGCAGGACAGGAACGGGGATAAGTTCACCCCTCCACTTT.

This clone showed up just once. The chain carries TRBV21-1 and TRBJ2-3; the tabulated D call, TRBD2, remains unverified against the DNA. TRBV21-1 is a pseudogene locus. The CDR3 has 15 residues. The CDR3 sequence: CASKNVGSGEDTQYF. CDR3 bases: TGTGCCAGCAAAAACGTGGGTAGCGGGGAAGATACGCAGTATTTT.

Worth noting for this clone: One end of the junction fails to match germline, which may point to a read error. This chain links TRBV2 with TRBJ1-2, with unresolved D. Germline V lookup: CDR1 SNHLY, CDR2 FYNNEI. The CDR3 runs to 14 residues. CDR3 residues: CASSEGPGSYGYTF. The CDR3 coding sequence is TGTGCCAGCAGCGAAGGCCCAGGTAGCTATGGCTACACCTTC.

The chain joins TRBV9 to TRBJ2-1; weak D call: TRBD2 (6 bases). The germline V gene has CDR1 SGDLS and CDR2 YYNGEE. V lost 3 bases and J 0 bases, leaving 10 bases between the germline ends. The length of the CDR3 is 15 residues. The chain's CDR3 is CASSAGLFSYNEQFF. The CDR3 DNA sequence: TGTGCCAGCAGCGCGGGACTGTTCTCCTACAATGAGCAGTTCTTC.

The chain joins TRBV27 to TRBJ1-3; TRBD1 aligns across 7 bases. Germline trimming cut 6 bases from V and 4 bases from J; bases unmatched to any gene: 3. Per germline, CDR1 MNHEY and CDR2 SMNVEV (reference sequence). The CDR3 spans 13 residues. Here the CDR3 reads CASSGTAGNTIYF. The CDR3 coding sequence is TGTGCCAGCAGCGGGACAGCCGGAAACACCATATATTTT.

The chain recombines TRBV9 with TRBJ2-6; D is unresolved. The length of the CDR3 is 17 residues. The V gene lost 0 bases and the J gene lost 2 bases, with 12 bases spanning the gap. Germline V CDR1 and CDR2: SGDLS, YYNGEE. In nucleotides, the CDR3 is TGTGCCAGCAGCGTAGACCGAAGGCAGCCTGGGGCCAACGTCCTGACTTTC. Translation gives CASSVDRRQPGANVLTF.

V gene TRBV10-2 combines with J gene TRBJ2-1, with unresolved D. CDR3 length: 11 residues. CDR1 WSHSY and CDR2 SAAADI come from the germline V gene. With 8 bases removed from V and 9 bases from J, the gap between germline ends came to 11 bases. The CDR3: CASLLLGEQFF. The DNA of the CDR3 is TGCGCCAGCCTCCTTCTGGGTGAGCAGTTCTTC.

This clone was counted only a few times. Different DNA sequences within this sample yield the same CDR3. The chain joins TRBV5-1 to TRBJ2-2; D gene ambiguous. The CDR3 loop spans 14 amino acids. V was trimmed by 0 bases and J by 2 bases, leaving 5 bases between them. Per the germline V gene, CDR1 is SGHRS and CDR2 is YFSETQ. The DNA of the CDR3 is TGCGCCAGCAGCTTGGACGGTAACACCGGGGAGCTGTTTTTT. Translation: CASSLDGNTGELFF.

The gene calls are TRBV6-1 and TRBJ2-2; D is possibly TRBD1 (5 bases). CDR3 length equals 19 residues. Between the trimmed V and J ends, which lost 4 bases and 3 bases, there was a span of 24 bases. CDR1 MNHNS and CDR2 SASEGT come from the germline V gene. For the CDR3, the DNA is TGTGCCAGCAGTGCGGCCCCATTTTTACGACAGCGCGACACCGGGGAGCTGTTTTTT. Amino acid sequence: CASSAAPFLRQRDTGELFF.

V gene TRBV30 combines with J gene TRBJ2-5, with D hard to call. Germline V gene sequence: CDR1 GTSNPN, CDR2 SVGIG (reference sequence). V lost 4 bases to trimming and J lost 5 bases, with 11 bases between them. The CDR3 loop spans 12 amino acids. CDR3 sequence (DNA): TGTGCCTGGAAGTTTCCGGAGGAGACCCAGTACTTC. Residues: CAWKFPEETQYF. The variable domain in full, with the rest retrieved from reference TRBV30 and TRBJ2-5, is SQTIHQWPATLVQPVGSPLSLECTVEGTSNPNLYWYRQAAGRGLQLLFYSVGIGQISSEVPQNLSASRPQDRQFILSSKKLLLSDSGFYLCAWKFPEETQYFGPGTRLLVL.

The rearrangement uses TRBV29-1 and TRBJ1-2; D is possibly TRBD1 (5 bases). Germline V lookup: CDR1 SQVTM, CDR2 ANQGSEA. This CDR3 is 13 amino acids long. Trimming removed 4 bases from V and 2 bases from J, with 11 bases in between. CDR3 residues: CSVAQGKNYGYTF. As DNA, the CDR3 is TGCAGCGTTGCCCAGGGAAAGAACTATGGCTACACCTTC.

This rearrangement joins TRBV27 to TRBJ2-7; the D gene is possibly TRBD2 (5 bases). The germline V and J ends were trimmed by 5 bases and 7 bases, with 15 bases remaining between them. The germline V gene has CDR1 MNHEY and CDR2 SMNVEV (reference sequence). The CDR3 covers 13 residues. This CDR3 is CASSGRAPGEQYF. The CDR3 DNA reads TGTGCCAGCAGTGGGCGGGCCCCTGGGGAGCAGTACTTC.

Regarding this clone: The same CDR3 is also encoded by other DNA sequences in this sample. The chain carries TRBV18 and TRBJ1-1, with 7 bases lining up with TRBD1. The CDR3 runs 15 residues. The J segment lost 1 base and the V segment lost 3 bases, leaving 5 bases of the junction unmatched. From germline, CDR1 is KGHSH and CDR2 LQKENI. CDR3: CASSPTGTANTEAFF. CDR3 nucleotide sequence: TGTGCCAGCTCACCGACCGGGACAGCGAACACTGAAGCTTTCTTT.

The chain uses TRBV18 and TRBJ2-3, with 11 bases that match TRBD1. The CDR3 runs 18 residues. Germline V gives CDR1 KGHSH, CDR2 LQKENI. V dropped 3 bases and J dropped 3; count of bases not matched to a gene: 11. The CDR3, as DNA: TGTGCCAGCTCACCCTGGACAGGGGGCCATTCTTTGACAGATACGCAGTATTTT. Translating gives CASSPWTGGHSLTDTQYF.

J is TRBJ1-5 and V is TRBV10-3, with 7 bases aligning to TRBD1. The V and J ends lost 8 bases and 0 bases, in that order; junction bases with no gene match: 13. CDR3 length: 17 residues. Looked up from germline, CDR1 is ENHRY and CDR2 is SYGVKD. The CDR3 here is CAISPNWDSYSNQPQHF. CDR3 coding DNA: TGTGCCATCTCCCCCAACTGGGACAGCTATAGCAATCAGCCCCAGCATTTT.

The chain recombines TRBV28 with TRBJ1-2; 9 positions match TRBD1. The V segment lost 7 bases and the J segment 5 bases; nucleotides outside the gene matches: 8. Germline V gene data show CDR1 as MDHEN and CDR2 as SYDVKM. This CDR3 contains 14 residues. The CDR3 loop is CASTYSGTGYGYTF. The CDR3, as DNA: TGTGCCAGCACCTACTCCGGGACAGGGTATGGCTACACCTTC.